These 29 T cell receptor beta chains came from one sample sequenced in a study of blood T cell repertoires in COVID-19 (dated by TCRdb to the early 2020s). Libraries were prepared through the immunoSEQ multiplex PCR assay. TCRdb re-hosts the immuneACCESS table, in-frame sequences only. Its copies lack some clones; in the studies checked, an unresolved V gene accounts for under half of them, and the cause for the rest is not known. The sample table contains 65,000 to 80,000 clones; only one count was recorded for about 88% of them. The ten most abundant clones make up just over 9% of the sample. Sequencing was performed on peripheral blood. The receptors shown here come from a human donor in a cohort sampled during active COVID-19.

The rearrangement links TRBV29-1 to TRBJ2-1, with D perhaps matching TRBD1 (7 bases). CDR1 and CDR2 from the germline V gene are SQVTM and ANQGSEA. This CDR3 region has 13 residues. V was clipped by 7 bases and J by 7 bases, with 17 bases between them. The CDR3 sequence is CSAARGVGNEQFF. The CDR3 DNA sequence: TGCAGCGCCGCCAGGGGGGTTGGGAATGAGCAGTTCTTC.

J is TRBJ1-6 and V is TRBV28, with a tentative D call TRBD1 (5 bases). The V end lost 2 bases, the J end lost 10 bases, and 12 bases lay between the germline ends. The CDR3 loop spans 14 amino acids. CDR1 is MDHEN and CDR2 is SYDVKM in the germline V gene. The CDR3 coding sequence is TGTGCCAGCAGTTTAGGGGCAGGAGGGTCACCCCTCCACTTT. It yields the protein CASSLGAGGSPLHF.

The chain has TRBV7-9 and TRBJ1-1, with 7 positions matching TRBD1. J lost 0 bases, V lost 4 bases, and 8 bases had no gene match. The CDR3 runs 16 residues. Per germline, CDR1 SEHNR and CDR2 FQNEAQ (reference sequence). The DNA of the CDR3 is TGTGCCAGCAGCTCCCCGGGACAGACCTTGAACACTGAAGCTTTCTTT. Protein product: CASSSPGQTLNTEAFF.

The chain employs TRBV5-6 and TRBJ2-7, with 10 positions matching TRBD1. The CDR3 covers 16 residues. In germline, CDR1 is SGHDT, CDR2 YYEEEE. V gave up 0 bases and J gave up 3 bases; unmatched junction bases: 6. The CDR3: CASSLGPGQGYYEQYF. CDR3 nucleotides: TGTGCCAGCAGCTTGGGACCGGGACAGGGGTACTACGAGCAGTACTTC.

This clone was picked up one time. The chain uses TRBV11-2 and TRBJ2-7; D is unclear. The germline gives CDR1 SGHAT, CDR2 FQNNGV. Trimming pared 2 bases from V and 4 bases from J, leaving 12 bases between. The CDR3 consists of 14 residues. This chain's CDR3 is CASSLLVTPYEQYF. The CDR3 bases are TGTGCCAGCAGCTTATTGGTTACACCTTACGAGCAGTACTTC.

The V and J genes are TRBV7-2 and TRBJ2-7, with a tentative D call TRBD2 (6 bases). The CDR3 is 15 residues long. Trimming left V 2 bases short and J 2 bases short, with 13 bases between. Germline values: CDR1 SGHTA, CDR2 FQGNSA. The CDR3 reads CASSLRYGGTYEQYF. CDR3 in DNA: TGTGCCAGCAGCTTAAGGTACGGGGGAACCTACGAGCAGTACTTC.

The chain links TRBV19 to TRBJ2-5, with TRBD1 matching over 8 bases. The CDR3 runs 16 residues. Unmatched junction bases numbered 14, after V lost 6 bases and J lost 5 bases. Germline loops: CDR1 LNHDA, CDR2 SQIVND (reference sequence). CDR3 region: CASRPRGQERGETQYF. CDR3 bases: TGTGCCAGTAGGCCGAGGGGACAGGAGAGAGGGGAGACCCAGTACTTC.

The rearrangement uses TRBV10-2 and TRBJ2-2, with D unclear. In germline, CDR1 is WSHSY, CDR2 SAAADI. CDR3 length: 11 amino acids. V was cut by 10 bases and J by 4 bases, with 7 bases left in between. For the CDR3, the DNA is TGCGCCACGAGCCTCACCGGGGAGCTGTTTTTT. This sequence encodes CATSLTGELFF.

The chain employs TRBV28 and TRBJ2-7; 10 bases agree with TRBD2. Trimming took 4 bases from V and 2 from J; bases not matched to a gene: 5. This CDR3 contains 15 residues. Germline V gene sequence: CDR1 MDHEN, CDR2 SYDVKM. CDR3: CASSSLAGVTYEQYF. The CDR3 nucleotides are TGTGCCAGCAGTTCCCTAGCGGGAGTCACCTACGAGCAGTACTTC. Variable domain in full (rest from reference TRBV28 and TRBJ2-7): DVKVTQSSRYLVKRTGEKVFLECVQDMDHENMFWYRQDPGLGLRLIYFSYDVKMKEKGDIPEGYSVSREKKERFSLILESASTNQTSMYLCASSSLAGVTYEQYFGPGTRLTVT.

This rearrangement joins TRBV6-2 or TRBV6-3 to TRBJ2-1, with 11 nucleotides matching TRBD1. V lost 2 bases, J lost 0 bases, and 6 bases stayed unmatched. This CDR3 has 18 residues. Germline assignment: CDR1 MNHEY and CDR2 SVGEGT. CDR3 DNA: TGTGCCAGCAGTTACCGGACAGGGGGCCGGAGCTCCTACAATGAGCAGTTCTTC. It specifies CASSYRTGGRSSYNEQFF.

This chain uses TRBV15 with TRBJ2-7; 8 nucleotides line up with TRBD1. The CDR3 length is 15 residues. Looked up from germline, CDR1 is LNHNV and CDR2 is YYDKDF (reference sequence). The junction had 7 bases not matched to a gene; V was cut back by 0 bases and J by 6 bases. The CDR3 DNA follows: TGTGCCACCAGCAGAGACCGGGGACAGGTACGCGAGCAGTACTTC. Protein sequence: CATSRDRGQVREQYF.

This rearrangement joins TRBV6-2 or TRBV6-3 to TRBJ2-1, with D unresolved. Trimming left V 6 bases short and J 8 bases short, with 8 bases between. The CDR3 length is 11 residues. CDR1 is MNHEY, CDR2 SVGEGT, per germline. Here the CDR3 reads CASSPHYEQFF. In nucleotides, the CDR3 is TGTGCCAGCAGCCCCCACTATGAGCAGTTCTTC.

This chain uses TRBV28 with TRBJ2-7, with 8 positions matching TRBD1. The CDR3 covers 17 residues. Trimming took 0 bases from V and 5 from J; bases not matched to a gene: 12. From germline, CDR1 is MDHEN and CDR2 SYDVKM. The CDR3 DNA reads as TGTGCCAGCAGTTTATGGGGGTCCAGGGGGCGGCGGGACGAGCAGTACTTC. It specifies CASSLWGSRGRRDEQYF.

Comment on this clone: One end of the junction fails to match germline, which may point to a read error. This sequence joins TRBV12-3 or TRBV12-4 and TRBJ2-5, with TRBD1 matching 9 bases. The CDR3 totals 12 residues. CDR3 coding DNA: TGTGCCAGCAGTTCCCCGGGACAGGGTCTCGACTTC. This encodes CASSSPGQGLDF.

This sequence joins TRBV5-4 and TRBJ2-4; the match to TRBD2 covers 9 bases. V dropped 4 bases and J dropped 7; count of bases not matched to a gene: 6. This CDR3 is 14 amino acids long. Germline CDR1 and CDR2: SGHNT and YYREEE (reference sequence). The CDR3 coding sequence is TGTGCCAGCAGCCGGGCGGGAGGGCCGAACATTCAGTACTTC. This sequence encodes CASSRAGGPNIQYF.

The rearrangement joins TRBV5-1 to TRBJ1-2; weak D call: TRBD1 (5 bases). V was shortened by 4 bases and J by 2 bases, with 21 bases between the two germline ends. The CDR3 has 17 amino acids. CDR1 SGHRS and CDR2 YFSETQ come from the germline V gene. In nucleotides, the CDR3 is TGCGCCAGCAGCCTTGGCGGCGGGGGATTCAGAAACTATGGCTACACCTTC. Amino acids: CASSLGGGGFRNYGYTF.

The chain combines TRBV28 with TRBJ1-5, with 7 bases that match TRBD1. CDR3 length: 13 residues. CDR1 is MDHEN, CDR2 SYDVKM, per germline. V was clipped by 5 bases and J by 6 bases; unmatched bases: 4. The CDR3 spells CASSLDRAQPQHF. In nucleotides, the CDR3 is TGTGCCAGCAGTCTCGACAGGGCTCAGCCCCAGCATTTT.

This chain uses TRBV24-1 with TRBJ2-2; TRBD2 agrees at 7 bases. In germline, CDR1 is KGHDR, CDR2 SFDVKD. The V and J ends lost 5 bases and 4 bases, in that order; junction bases with no gene match: 3. The CDR3 runs 14 residues. The CDR3 loop is CATSGPGGTGELFF. The CDR3 DNA is TGTGCCACCAGTGGTCCGGGAGGCACCGGGGAGCTGTTTTTT.

The rearrangement uses TRBV30 and TRBJ2-3, with a weak D call TRBD1 (5 bases). Trimming took off 0 bases at V and 2 bases at J, with 15 bases between the two ends. There are 16 residues in the CDR3. Germline values: CDR1 GTSNPN, CDR2 SVGIG (reference sequence). CDR3 in DNA: TGTGCCTGGAGTGTACCCTACACAGGTATCACAGATACGCAGTATTTT. Protein: CAWSVPYTGITDTQYF.

The chain carries TRBV5-4 and TRBJ1-1; unclear D gene. Germline CDR1 and CDR2: SGHNT and YYREEE (reference sequence). The CDR3 has 15 residues. Trimming pared 4 bases from V and 4 bases from J, leaving 17 bases between. CDR3 coding DNA: TGTGCCAGCAGCGCCCCCACATCCGGAGGCACTGAAGCTTTCTTT. Amino acids: CASSAPTSGGTEAFF.

The DNA of the CDR3 is TGTGCCACGACAGGGGGCAAAGAGGGCGGGGAGCTGTTTTTT. Protein product: CATTGGKEGGELFF. This sequence joins TRBV10-3 and TRBJ2-2, with 10 nucleotides matching TRBD1. The germline V gene has CDR1 ENHRY and CDR2 SYGVKD. V shed 10 bases and J 7 bases; nucleotides not matched to a gene: 9. This CDR3 has 14 amino acids.

J is TRBJ1-2 and V is TRBV29-1, with no clear D. V dropped 7 bases and J dropped 7 bases, with 7 bases sitting between them. In germline, CDR1 is SQVTM, CDR2 ANQGSEA. CDR3 length: 9 residues. CDR3 DNA sequence: TGCAGCGAGGCGGGTGGCTACACCTTC. It codes for CSEAGGYTF.

The chain uses TRBV6-4 and TRBJ2-1; TRBD2 agrees at 9 bases. The germline V gene has CDR1 MRHNA and CDR2 SNTAGT. The CDR3 loop spans 15 amino acids. The ends lost 3 bases at V and 8 bases at J; junction bases unmatched: 8. The CDR3 protein is CASSEGLAGLHEQFF. The CDR3 DNA follows: TGTGCCAGCAGTGAAGGCCTAGCGGGATTACATGAGCAGTTCTTC.

This clone was recorded only once. This rearrangement joins TRBV28 to TRBJ1-4; a weak D match, TRBD1 (5 bases). The germline V and J ends were trimmed by 3 bases and 7 bases, with 15 bases remaining between them. The V gene's germline CDR1 is MDHEN and CDR2 SYDVKM. This CDR3 region has 15 residues. CDR3 protein: CASSFGRWGVEKLFF. The CDR3 DNA reads as TGTGCCAGCAGTTTTGGGCGGTGGGGCGTTGAAAAACTGTTTTTT.

The rearrangement joins TRBV3-1 (or the pseudogene TRBV3-2) to TRBJ2-7; 12 nucleotides match TRBD2. This CDR3 contains 18 residues. Trimming removed 4 bases from V and 3 bases from J; junction bases left unmatched: 13. CDR1 is LGHDT and CDR2 is YNNKEL in the germline V gene (reference sequence). CDR3 bases: TGTGCCAGCAGCCGGCCGGGACTAGCGGGCGGGATTAGCTACGAGCAGTACTTC. Its protein product is CASSRPGLAGGISYEQYF.

This rearrangement joins TRBV15 to TRBJ2-7, with TRBD2 matching over 11 bases. Germline lookup yields CDR1 LNHNV and CDR2 YYDKDF (reference sequence). V dropped 0 bases and J dropped 3; count of bases not matched to a gene: 7. This CDR3 region has 17 residues. CDR3 DNA: TGTGCCACCAGCAGAGACGCACTAGCGGGAGACTTCTACGAGCAGTACTTC. As protein: CATSRDALAGDFYEQYF.

V is TRBV15 and J is TRBJ2-2, with 8 bases that match TRBD1. The CDR3 has 14 residues. Per germline, CDR1 LNHNV and CDR2 YYDKDF (reference sequence). J gave up 3 bases and V 6 bases, and 3 bases lay outside the gene matches. CDR3 region: CATRKTGDTGELFF. The CDR3 DNA is TGTGCCACCAGAAAGACAGGGGACACCGGGGAGCTGTTTTTT.

The chain carries TRBV5-1 and TRBJ2-2, with D possibly TRBD1 on 6 matching bases. With 3 bases removed from V and 8 bases from J, the gap between germline ends came to 20 bases. CDR1 SGHRS and CDR2 YFSETQ come from the germline V gene. This CDR3 is 16 amino acids long. The DNA of the CDR3 is TGCGCCAGCAGCTCCGGACGAGTAGAGGGGGAAGGGGAGCTGTTTTTT. Translating gives CASSSGRVEGEGELFF.

DNA of the CDR3: TGCGCCAGCAGCTTGGACAGGTCCAACACCGGGGAGCTGTTTTTT. Translating it yields CASSLDRSNTGELFF. The chain combines TRBV5-1 with TRBJ2-2; D perhaps matches TRBD1 (5 bases). With 0 bases removed from V and 2 bases from J, the gap between germline ends came to 8 bases. This CDR3 comprises 15 residues. Germline CDR1 is SGHRS and CDR2 is YFSETQ.